This TCR beta chain was profiled in a study of blood T cells in healthy people across ages (dated by TCRdb to about 2015). Turning to the overall study: In model experiments, template switching captured roughly one uniquely barcoded TCR beta cDNA molecule for every two T cells. The donors were divided into four age groups: young (average roughly 17 years), middle-aged (roughly 40), aged (roughly 60) and long-lived (about 79). Donors of different ages were randomly distributed across sequencing lanes to avoid experimental bias. Using deep sequencing normalized with unique cDNA molecular identifiers, the study measured how TCR beta repertoire diversity changes with age. For two donors (one aged 18 to 30 and one aged 80 or older), the study analyzed two additional independent replicas of 1 million unique cDNA reads from the same blood draw. Here is what the overall study found, with its caveats: As age increased, observed TCR beta diversity per million T cells dropped in a roughly linear way, and a significant reduction was already evident by age around 41. The CMV infection status of donors was not known, potentially confounding age-related changes in expanded clonotypes. Compared with the aged group, the long-lived group had more naive CD4+ T cells, fewer expanded clones and increased TCR diversity, a pattern suggesting age selection. Estimates of total diversity based on one million sequenced T cells were considered lower bounds and underestimates. Observed TCR beta diversity correlated strongly with the percentage of naive T cells measured by flow cytometry. Because profiling used bulk unsorted PBMCs, naive and antigen-experienced compartments could not be compared conclusively.

The library came from 5' RACE. Instrument on record: Illumina HiSeq 2500. The second PCR ran for roughly 6 to 11 cycles and used a J-beta primer mix along with a sample-barcoded 5' primer. A template-switch 5' adaptor carrying 12 random nucleotides introduced a unique molecular identifier onto each TCR beta cDNA molecule. Each sample yielded at least 3 million CDR3-containing paired-end reads. First-strand cDNA was synthesized from all RNA with the Mint cDNA synthesis kit, primed by a TRBC-specific oligonucleotide. All cDNA was treated with uracil-DNA glycosylase and then went through a first 18-cycle PCR with the universal primers M1SS and BC2_uni_R. Regarding the original processing steps: Normalization of each sample was performed by random selection of 1 million high-quality reads, each carrying a distinct molecular identifier. Instead of being binned into consensus sequences, reads that shared molecular identifiers were thrown out. MiTCR, with a Q25 quality threshold and the strictest error-elimination algorithm, was used for CDR3 identification, clonotype clustering and error correction. A nonparametric unseen species model with Euler transformation was used to estimate a lower bound on total TCR beta diversity. TCRdb ran its own pipeline on the public reads, namely fastp trimming at Q25 and MiXCR clone calling, and kept in-frame beta chains. Each CDR3 protein appears once, grouped with its most common genes and DNA. The V and J calls come from TCRdb's annotation, not from the publication. The sample profile shows about 1.6 million distinct CDR3 sequences; about 31% of them were found once. Approximately 10% of the sample is in the top ten clones.

In the germline V gene (reference sequence), CDR1 corresponds to DFQATT and CDR2 to SNEGSKA. From the cysteine up to the phenylalanine, the CDR3 has a length of 13 residues. Only the CDR3 part of the read is kept: 39 bases, read in frame from the first base. Between the V and J ends, shortened by 3 bases and 1 base respectively, the junction contains 9 bases. Details on this clonotype: Its antigen target is currently unknown. Base qualities are not provided; no much larger clone lies one nucleotide away.

Donors were 39 systemically healthy Caucasian individuals from Russia aged roughly 6 to 90 years. Each donor gave approximately 10 milliliters of peripheral blood, collected into EDTA-treated Vacutainer tubes. Ficoll-Paque density-gradient centrifugation was used to isolate PBMCs, with at least 6.5 million per sample. Trizol reagent was used to extract total RNA from PBMCs, with at least 5 micrograms per sample. The percentages of naive CD45RAhigh/CD27high T cells were determined by flow cytometry on a PBMC aliquot from every donor. The chain is encoded by TRBV20-1 joined to TRBJ2-5, and the D gene may be TRBD1, 5 bases matching. This TCR was recovered from a woman between 25 and 40 years old in good health. The sequencing sample was made of blood. The base sequence is TGCAGTGCTAGCGTGACAGTCCAAGAGACCCAGTACTTC. Its coded protein is CSASVTVQETQYF.